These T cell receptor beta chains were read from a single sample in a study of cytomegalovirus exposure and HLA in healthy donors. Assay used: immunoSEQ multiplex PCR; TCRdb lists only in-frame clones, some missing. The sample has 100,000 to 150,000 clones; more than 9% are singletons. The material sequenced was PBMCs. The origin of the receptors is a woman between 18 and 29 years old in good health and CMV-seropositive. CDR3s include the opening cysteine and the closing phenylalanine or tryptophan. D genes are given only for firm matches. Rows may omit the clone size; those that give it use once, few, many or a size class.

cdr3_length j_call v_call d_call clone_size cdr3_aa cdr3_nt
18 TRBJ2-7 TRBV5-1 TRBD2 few CASSLIPSSGGSSYEQYF TGCGCCAGCAGCCTAATCCCCTCTAGCGGGGGAAGCTCCTACGAGCAGTACTTC
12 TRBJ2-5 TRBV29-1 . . CSVRQSQETQYF TGCAGCGTGAGACAGTCCCAAGAGACCCAGTACTTC
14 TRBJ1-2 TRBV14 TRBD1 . CASSQEDRGYGYTF TGTGCCAGCAGCCAAGAGGACAGGGGCTATGGCTACACCTTC
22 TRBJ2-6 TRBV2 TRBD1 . CASSEWNGQGIRKSSGANVLTF TGTGCCAGCAGTGAGTGGAACGGACAGGGGATTCGGAAGAGCTCTGGGGCCAACGTCCTGACTTTC
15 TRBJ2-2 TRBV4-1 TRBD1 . CASSRGAGGWGELFF TGCGCCAGCAGCCGGGGGGCAGGGGGCTGGGGGGAGCTGTTTTTT
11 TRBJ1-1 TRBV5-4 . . CASSSRSEAFF TGTGCCAGCAGCTCCCGTTCTGAAGCTTTCTTT
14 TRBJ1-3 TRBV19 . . CASSITVSGNTIYF TGTGCCAGTAGTATCACGGTCTCTGGAAACACCATATATTTT
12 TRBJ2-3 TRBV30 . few CAWSVQGGTQYF TGTGCCTGGAGTGTACAAGGGGGTACGCAGTATTTT
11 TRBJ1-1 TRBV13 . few CASGEGIEAFF TGTGCCAGCGGAGAGGGCATTGAAGCTTTCTTT
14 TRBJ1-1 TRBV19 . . CASTIGGLNTEAFF TGTGCCAGCACGATCGGGGGACTAAACACTGAAGCTTTCTTT
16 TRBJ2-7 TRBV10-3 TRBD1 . CAISESNVDRYDEQYF TGTGCCATCAGTGAGTCGAATGTGGACAGGTACGACGAGCAGTACTTC
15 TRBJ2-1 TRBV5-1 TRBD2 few CASSLGASGTNEQFF TGCGCCAGCAGCTTGGGGGCTAGCGGGACCAATGAGCAGTTCTTC
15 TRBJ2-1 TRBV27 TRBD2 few CATKGISGSADEQFF TGTGCCACCAAAGGGATTAGCGGGTCGGCGGATGAGCAGTTCTTC
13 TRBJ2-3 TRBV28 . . CASSFSFTDTQYF TGTGCCAGCAGTTTCTCCTTCACAGATACGCAGTATTTT
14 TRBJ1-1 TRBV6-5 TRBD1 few CASSAPGQGARAFF TGTGCCAGCAGTGCTCCGGGACAGGGGGCGAGGGCTTTCTTT
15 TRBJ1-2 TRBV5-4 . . CASSFQGTQAGGYTF TGTGCCAGCAGCTTTCAGGGGACACAGGCTGGAGGCTACACCTTC
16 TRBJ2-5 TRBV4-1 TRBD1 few CASSQPAGTGGETQYF TGCGCCAGCAGCCAACCTGCGGGGACAGGGGGTGAGACCCAGTACTTC
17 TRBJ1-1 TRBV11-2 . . CASSLAPHAGGNTEAFF TGTGCCAGCAGCTTAGCCCCCCATGCGGGGGGGAACACTGAAGCTTTCTTT
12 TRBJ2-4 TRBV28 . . CASSFPRNIQYF TGTGCCAGCAGTTTTCCCCGAAACATTCAGTACTTC
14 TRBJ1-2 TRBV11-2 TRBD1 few CASSPEQGPYGYTF TGTGCCAGCAGCCCCGAACAGGGGCCCTATGGCTACACCTTC
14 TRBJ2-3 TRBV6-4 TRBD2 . CASSAGGDTDTQYF TGTGCCAGCAGTGCGGGAGGCGACACAGATACGCAGTATTTT
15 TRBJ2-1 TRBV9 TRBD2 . CASSDSGSPYNEQFF TGTGCCAGCAGCGATAGCGGGAGTCCCTACAATGAGCAGTTCTTC
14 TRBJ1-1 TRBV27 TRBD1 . CASSLGTANTEAFF TGTGCCAGCAGTTTAGGGACAGCTAACACTGAAGCTTTCTTT
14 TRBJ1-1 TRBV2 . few CASNPAGVDTEAFF TGTGCCAGCAATCCCGCCGGGGTGGACACTGAAGCTTTCTTT
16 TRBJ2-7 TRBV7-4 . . CASSLPMGGETYEQYF TGTGCCAGCAGCTTACCAATGGGGGGAGAGACCTACGAGCAGTACTTC
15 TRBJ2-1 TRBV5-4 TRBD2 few CASSFGGGPYNEQFF TGTGCCAGCAGCTTTGGGGGAGGGCCCTACAATGAGCAGTTCTTC
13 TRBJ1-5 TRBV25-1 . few CASRGQINQPQHF TGTGCCAGCAGAGGACAGATAAATCAGCCCCAGCATTTT
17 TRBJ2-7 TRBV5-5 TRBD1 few CASSLEATGRMAYEQYF TGTGCCAGCAGCTTGGAGGCGACAGGGAGAATGGCCTACGAGCAGTACTTC
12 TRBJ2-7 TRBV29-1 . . CSVGTPSYEQYF TGCAGCGTCGGGACACCGTCCTACGAGCAGTACTTC
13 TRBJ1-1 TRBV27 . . CASRTALNTEAFF TGTGCCAGCAGGACAGCCCTGAACACTGAAGCTTTCTTT
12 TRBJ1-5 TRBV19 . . CASSRGHQPQHF TGTGCCAGTAGTCGGGGTCACCAGCCCCAGCATTTT
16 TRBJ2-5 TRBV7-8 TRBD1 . CASSPGQGAYQETQYF TGTGCCAGCAGCCCGGGACAGGGGGCATATCAAGAGACCCAGTACTTC
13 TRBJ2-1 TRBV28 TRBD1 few CAAGTGAGDEQFF TGTGCCGCCGGGACAGGGGCAGGCGATGAGCAGTTCTTC
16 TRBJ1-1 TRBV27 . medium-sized CASSLLGGSSITEAFF TGTGCCAGCAGTTTATTAGGAGGCAGCTCTATCACTGAAGCTTTCTTT
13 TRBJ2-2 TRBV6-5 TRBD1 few CASRRDRDGELFF TGTGCCAGCAGAAGGGACAGGGACGGGGAGCTGTTTTTT
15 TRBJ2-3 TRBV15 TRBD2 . CATSRDKRETDTQYF TGTGCCACCAGCAGAGATAAGCGGGAAACAGATACGCAGTATTTT
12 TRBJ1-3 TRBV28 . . CASSWGSDTIYF TGTGCCAGCAGTTGGGGTAGCGACACCATATATTTT
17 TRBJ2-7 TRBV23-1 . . CASSQSWGDPLFYEQYF TGCGCCAGCAGTCAATCTTGGGGGGACCCCCTCTTCTACGAGCAGTACTTC
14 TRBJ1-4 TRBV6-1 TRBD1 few CASGTGGGNEKLFF TGTGCCAGCGGGACAGGGGGCGGTAATGAAAAACTGTTTTTT
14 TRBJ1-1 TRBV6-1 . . CASRADWRNTEAFF TGTGCCAGCAGGGCCGATTGGAGGAACACTGAAGCTTTCTTT
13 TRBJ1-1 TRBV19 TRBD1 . CASSSGGNTEAFF TGTGCCAGTAGTTCAGGGGGGAACACTGAAGCTTTCTTT